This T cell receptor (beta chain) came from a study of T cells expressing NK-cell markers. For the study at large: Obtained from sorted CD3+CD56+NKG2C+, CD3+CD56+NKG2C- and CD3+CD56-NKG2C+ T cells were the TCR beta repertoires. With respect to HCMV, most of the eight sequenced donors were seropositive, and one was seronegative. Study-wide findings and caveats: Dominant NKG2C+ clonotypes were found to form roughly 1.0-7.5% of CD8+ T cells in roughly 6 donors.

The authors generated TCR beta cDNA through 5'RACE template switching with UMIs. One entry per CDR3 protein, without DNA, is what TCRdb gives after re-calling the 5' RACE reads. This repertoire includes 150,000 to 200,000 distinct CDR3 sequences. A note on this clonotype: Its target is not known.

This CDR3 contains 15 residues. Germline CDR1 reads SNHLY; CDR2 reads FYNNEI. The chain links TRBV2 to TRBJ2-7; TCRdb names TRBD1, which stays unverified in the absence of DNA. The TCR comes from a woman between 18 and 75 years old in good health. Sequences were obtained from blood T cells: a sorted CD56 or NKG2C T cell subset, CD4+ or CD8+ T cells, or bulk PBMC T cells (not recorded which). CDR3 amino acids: CASSDVQGMNYEQYF.